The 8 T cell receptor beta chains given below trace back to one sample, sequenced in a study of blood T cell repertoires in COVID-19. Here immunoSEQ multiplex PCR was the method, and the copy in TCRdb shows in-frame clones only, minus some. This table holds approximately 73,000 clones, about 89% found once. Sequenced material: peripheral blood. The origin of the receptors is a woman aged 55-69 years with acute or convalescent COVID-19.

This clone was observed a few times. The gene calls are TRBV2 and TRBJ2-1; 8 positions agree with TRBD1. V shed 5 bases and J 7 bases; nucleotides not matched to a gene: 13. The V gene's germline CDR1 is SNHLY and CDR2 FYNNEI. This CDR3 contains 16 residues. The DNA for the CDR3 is TGTGCCAGCAGTCCCCGCCAGGGGACAGGCTTGAATGAGCAGTTCTTC. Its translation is CASSPRQGTGLNEQFF.

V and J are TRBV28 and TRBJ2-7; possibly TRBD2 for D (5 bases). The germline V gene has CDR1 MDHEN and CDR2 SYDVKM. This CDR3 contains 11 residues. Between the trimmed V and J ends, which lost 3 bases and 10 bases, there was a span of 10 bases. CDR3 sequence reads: CASSFERLQYF. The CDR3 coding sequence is TGTGCCAGCAGTTTCGAGAGACTACAGTACTTC. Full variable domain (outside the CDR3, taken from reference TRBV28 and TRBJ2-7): DVKVTQSSRYLVKRTGEKVFLECVQDMDHENMFWYRQDPGLGLRLIYFSYDVKMKEKGDIPEGYSVSREKKERFSLILESASTNQTSMYLCASSFERLQYFGPGTRLTVT.

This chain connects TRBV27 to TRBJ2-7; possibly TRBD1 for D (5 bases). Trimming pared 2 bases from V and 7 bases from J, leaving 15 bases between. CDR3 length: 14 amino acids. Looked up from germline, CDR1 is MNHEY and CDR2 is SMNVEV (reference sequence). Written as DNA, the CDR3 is TGTGCCAGCAGTTTAGCCGTTCAGGGTCGGGAGCAGTACTTC. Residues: CASSLAVQGREQYF.

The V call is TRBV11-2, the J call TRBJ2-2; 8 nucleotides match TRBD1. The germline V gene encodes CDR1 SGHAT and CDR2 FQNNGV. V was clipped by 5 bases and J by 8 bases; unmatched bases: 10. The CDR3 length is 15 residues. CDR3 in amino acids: CASSTRTGPVGELFF. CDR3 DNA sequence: TGTGCCAGCAGCACCCGGACAGGGCCTGTGGGGGAGCTGTTTTTT. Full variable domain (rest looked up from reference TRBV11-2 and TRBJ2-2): EAGVAQSPRYKIIEKRQSVAFWCNPISGHATLYWYQQILGQGPKLLIQFQNNGVVDDSQLPKDRFSAERLKGVDSTLKIQPAKLEDSAVYLCASSTRTGPVGELFFGEGSRLTVL.

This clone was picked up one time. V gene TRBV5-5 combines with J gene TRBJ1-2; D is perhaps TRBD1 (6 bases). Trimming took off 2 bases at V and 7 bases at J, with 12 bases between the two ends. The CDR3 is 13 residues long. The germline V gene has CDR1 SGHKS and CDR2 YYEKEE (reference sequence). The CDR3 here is CASSLNREFGYTF. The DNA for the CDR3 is TGTGCCAGCAGCTTAAACAGGGAATTTGGCTACACCTTC.

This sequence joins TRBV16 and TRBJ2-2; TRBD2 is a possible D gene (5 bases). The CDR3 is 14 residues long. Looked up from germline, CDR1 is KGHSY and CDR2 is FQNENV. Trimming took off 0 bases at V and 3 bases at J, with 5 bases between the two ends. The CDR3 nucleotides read TGTGCCAGCAGCCAATCGAGGGACACCGGGGAGCTGTTTTTT. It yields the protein CASSQSRDTGELFF.

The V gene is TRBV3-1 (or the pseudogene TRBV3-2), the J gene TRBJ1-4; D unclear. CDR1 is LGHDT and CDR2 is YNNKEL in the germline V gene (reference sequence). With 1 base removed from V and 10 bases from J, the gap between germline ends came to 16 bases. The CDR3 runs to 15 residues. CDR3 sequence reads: CASSQGTVSMRKLFF. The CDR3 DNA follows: TGTGCCAGCAGCCAAGGAACAGTTTCGATGAGAAAACTGTTTTTT.

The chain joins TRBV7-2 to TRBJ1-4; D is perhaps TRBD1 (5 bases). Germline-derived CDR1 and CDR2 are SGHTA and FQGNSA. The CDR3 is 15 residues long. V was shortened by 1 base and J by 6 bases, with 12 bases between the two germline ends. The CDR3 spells CASSLEAGNYEKLFF. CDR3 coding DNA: TGTGCCAGCAGCTTAGAGGCAGGGAATTATGAAAAACTGTTTTTT.